This T cell receptor beta chain was sequenced for a study of blood T cell repertoires in COVID-19. Study details: Italy, Spain and the United States were the sources of the convalescent and acute COVID-19 samples. T cells, B-cell-depleted T cells, or PBMCs provided the cDNA or gDNA that served as material.

This clone was seen a handful of times. The V gene's germline CDR1 is GTSNPN and CDR2 SVGIG (reference sequence). Trimming stripped 4 bases from V and 8 bases from J, with 9 bases between. The CDR3 runs 12 residues. Clones were sequenced by immunoSEQ multiplex PCR, and TCRdb holds only the in-frame ones, with some missing. In the table there are roughly 66,000 clones, roughly nine tenths of which are singletons. This clonotype originated in a human donor in a cohort sampled during active COVID-19. Sequencing was done on a sample of peripheral blood. The chain has TRBV30 and TRBJ1-6; the D gene is possibly TRBD1 (6 bases). CDR3 in DNA: TGTGCCTGGAACAGGGTTGATTCACCCCTCCACTTT. Amino acid sequence: CAWNRVDSPLHF.